This T cell receptor (beta chain) was sequenced for a study of post-analysis software for immune sequencing data. Study-level background: Patients had relapsing-remitting, secondary progressive or progressive-relapsing multiple sclerosis; some lacked subtype.

The germline V gene encodes CDR1 SGHRS and CDR2 YFSETQ. The CDR3 consists of 14 residues. V was pared by 3 bases and J by 8 bases, with 15 bases between. Study-wide findings and caveats: Controls had lower frequencies than patients of about 5 TRBV segments, which included TRBV5-6, TRBV5-1 and TRBV20-1.

The TCR beta cDNA libraries contained unique molecular identifiers. T cells numbering about 0.85 to 11 million yielded cDNA molecules that totaled about 500,000. TCRdb re-called the PCR reads through MiXCR, storing one row per CDR3 protein. The repertoire consists of about 680,000 distinct CDR3 sequences, with approximately 59% occurring once and the leading ten covering 10% to 12%. With regard to this clonotype: Its antigen is unidentified.

The material sequenced was blood. The gene calls are TRBV5-1 and TRBJ1-5, with D maybe TRBD1 (5 bases). The TCR was taken from a girl aged 2 to 10 with multiple sclerosis. CDR3 sequence (DNA): TGCGCCAGCAGCTGGCCCCAGGGAGGGAAGCCCCAGCATTTT. Protein sequence: CASSWPQGGKPQHF. The full variable domain, rest sourced from reference TRBV5-1 and TRBJ1-5, is KAGVTQTPRYLIKTRGQQVTLSCSPISGHRSVSWYQQTPGQGLQFLFEYFSETQRNKGNFPGRFSGRQFSNSRSEMNVSTLELGDSALYLCASSWPQGGKPQHFGDGTRLSIL.